These T cell receptor beta chains were read from a single sample in a study of T-cell reconstitution after alpha-beta-depleted transplantation in children. TCRdb redid the calling of the PCR reads with MiXCR, one entry per CDR3 protein. The table records 250,000 to 400,000 distinct CDR3 sequences, around 25% of them present only once. The source material was PBMCs, mostly from graft donor cells, sampled 180 days after TCRalphabeta/CD19-depleted stem cell transplant. These receptors were taken from a male patient younger than 18 who had a stem cell transplant for acute lymphoblastic leukemia, so the T cells may come from the graft donor. CDR3s include the opening cysteine and the closing phenylalanine or tryptophan. D genes are given only for firm matches. Not all rows give a size; the values are once, few, many and, for expanded clones, a class.

clone size | J gene | V gene | D gene | CDR3 protein | CDR3 DNA
. | TRBJ2-1 | TRBV2 | TRBD2 | CASSETSGSIYNEQFF | TGTGCCAGCAGTGAAACTAGCGGGTCGATCTACAATGAGCAGTTCTTC
. | TRBJ2-1 | TRBV7-8 | . | CASSLVEGAYNEQFF | TGTGCCAGCAGCTTAGTTGAGGGGGCCTACAATGAGCAGTTCTTC
. | TRBJ1-1 | TRBV19 | TRBD1 | CATIRTGDEAFF | TGTGCCACCATTAGAACAGGGGATGAAGCTTTCTTT
. | TRBJ1-2 | TRBV25-1 | TRBD1 | CASSDIRGRDYGYTF | TGTGCCAGCAGTGACATCAGGGGGCGCGACTATGGCTACACCTTC
few | TRBJ2-3 | TRBV9 | TRBD2 | CASSLRGVSGSNTDTQYF | TGTGCCAGCAGCTTACGGGGGGTTAGCGGGAGCAACACAGATACGCAGTATTTT
few | TRBJ2-2 | TRBV10-3 | . | CAIGDTGELFF | TGTGCCATCGGGGACACCGGGGAGCTGTTTTTT
few | TRBJ2-1 | TRBV20-1 | . | CSAETSLYYNEQFF | TGCAGTGCCGAGACTAGTCTCTACTACAATGAGCAGTTCTTC
. | TRBJ2-1 | TRBV7-8 | TRBD2 | CASSSGLLDEQFF | TGTGCCAGCAGCTCGGGACTACTCGATGAGCAGTTCTTC
few | TRBJ2-5 | TRBV7-6 | . | CASSLETGYPPGDQYF | TGTGCCAGCAGCTTAGAGACCGGGTACCCACCGGGGGACCAGTACTTC
. | TRBJ1-2 | TRBV5-1 | . | CASSSRVGGYTF | TGCGCCAGCAGCTCCAGGGTGGGCGGCTACACCTTC
few | TRBJ1-1 | TRBV12-3/TRBV12-4 | . | CASSAGTEAFF | TGTGCCAGCAGTGCGGGGACTGAAGCTTTCTTT
. | TRBJ1-1 | TRBV9 | TRBD1 | CASATGRNTEAFF | TGTGCCAGTGCGACAGGGAGGAACACTGAAGCTTTCTTT
. | TRBJ2-5 | TRBV29-1 | . | CSVLRDTFFYF | TGCAGCGTTCTCCGGGACACTTTCTTCTACTTC
. | TRBJ2-5 | TRBV3-1 | . | CASSQGLRRGTQYF | TGTGCCAGCAGCCAAGGTCTCCGGCGCGGGACCCAGTACTTC
. | TRBJ2-7 | TRBV7-8 | . | CASSPPLTAGHSYEQYF | TGTGCCAGCAGCCCGCCTTTGACTGCCGGGCACTCCTACGAGCAGTACTTC
. | TRBJ2-7 | TRBV20-1 | TRBD2 | CSARKLAGYSYEQYF | TGCAGTGCTAGGAAGCTAGCGGGATATTCCTACGAGCAGTACTTC
. | TRBJ2-1 | TRBV24-1 | . | CATSDFPYNEQFF | TGTGCCACCAGTGATTTCCCCTACAATGAGCAGTTCTTC
few | TRBJ2-5 | TRBV9 | TRBD1 | CASSVAPHRGEETQYF | TGTGCCAGCAGCGTAGCCCCGCACAGGGGAGAAGAGACCCAGTACTTC
few | TRBJ2-1 | TRBV2 | . | CASSARDSHFIYNEQFF | TGTGCCAGCAGTGCTCGGGACTCCCATTTTATCTACAATGAGCAGTTCTTC
few | TRBJ2-7 | TRBV5-1 | TRBD1 | CASRPGQGTLIEQYF | TGCGCCAGCAGGCCGGGACAGGGAACCTTAATAGAGCAGTACTTC
. | TRBJ2-7 | TRBV20-1 | . | CSAREVPGGYEQYF | TGCAGTGCTAGAGAGGTCCCTGGTGGTTACGAGCAGTACTTC
. | TRBJ2-7 | TRBV10-1 | . | CASSDDRFAYEQYF | TGCGCCAGCAGTGATGACAGGTTTGCCTACGAGCAGTACTTC
few | TRBJ1-5 | TRBV7-2 | . | CASSLITLGNQPQHF | TGTGCCAGCAGCTTAATAACACTGGGAAATCAGCCCCAGCATTTT
few | TRBJ1-1 | TRBV19 | . | CASSWGLNTEAFF | TGTGCCAGTAGTTGGGGATTGAACACTGAAGCTTTCTTT
. | TRBJ1-2 | TRBV12-3/TRBV12-4 | . | CASSYPGASYGYTF | TGTGCCAGCAGTTACCCCGGGGCCTCCTATGGCTACACCTTC
once | TRBJ1-2 | TRBV20-1 | . | CSARDRGGLGGYTF | TGCAGTGCTAGAGATCGTGGGGGTCTGGGCGGCTACACCTTC
. | TRBJ2-7 | TRBV6-5 | TRBD1 | CASSYGPGQAYEQYF | TGTGCCAGCAGTTACGGACCGGGACAGGCCTACGAGCAGTACTTC
many | TRBJ1-2 | TRBV12-3/TRBV12-4 | TRBD1 | CASSRTGYYGYTF | TGTGCCAGCTCCCGGACAGGATATTATGGCTACACCTTC
few | TRBJ1-1 | TRBV10-3 | . | CAISALGTNTEAFF | TGTGCCATCAGCGCTTTAGGAACTAACACTGAAGCTTTCTTT
. | TRBJ2-1 | TRBV18 | TRBD2 | CASPPTSGSGDEQFF | TGTGCCAGCCCCCCAACTAGCGGGAGCGGGGATGAGCAGTTCTTC
few | TRBJ1-6 | TRBV6-1 | . | CASSKDPQSSYNSPLHF | TGTGCCAGCAGTAAAGATCCACAGAGCTCCTATAATTCACCCCTCCACTTT
. | TRBJ2-2 | TRBV7-9 | TRBD1 | CASTSRDRENTGELFF | TGTGCCAGCACTTCCCGGGACAGGGAAAACACCGGGGAGCTGTTTTTT
. | TRBJ1-1 | TRBV7-9 | TRBD1 | CASSRQGWNTEAFF | TGTGCCAGCAGCCGACAGGGGTGGAACACTGAAGCTTTCTTT